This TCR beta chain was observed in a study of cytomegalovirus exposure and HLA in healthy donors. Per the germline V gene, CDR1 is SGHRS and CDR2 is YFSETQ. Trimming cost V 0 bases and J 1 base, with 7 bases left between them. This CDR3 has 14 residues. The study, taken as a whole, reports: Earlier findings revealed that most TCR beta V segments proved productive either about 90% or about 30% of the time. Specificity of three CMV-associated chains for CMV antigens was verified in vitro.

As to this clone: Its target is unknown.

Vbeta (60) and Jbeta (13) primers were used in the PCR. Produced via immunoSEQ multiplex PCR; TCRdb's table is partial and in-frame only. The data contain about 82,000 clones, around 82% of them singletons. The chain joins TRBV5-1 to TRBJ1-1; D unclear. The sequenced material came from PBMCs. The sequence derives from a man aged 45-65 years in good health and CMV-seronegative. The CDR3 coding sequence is TGCGCCAGCAGCTTGGGCGGAGGGAACACTGAAGCTTTCTTT. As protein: CASSLGGGNTEAFF.